The subject of this entry is one T cell receptor beta chain. No antigen is known for it. Base-call qualities are not available, and no considerably larger clone is one nucleotide away. Trimming removed 3 bases from V and 6 bases from J, leaving 8 bases between the germline ends. Inclusive of the bounding cysteine and phenylalanine, the CDR3 is 13 residues long. The sequence is cut down to CDR3 DNA, 39 bases in frame from base 1. CDR1 and CDR2 are drawn from the germline V gene: SGHTA, FQGNSA. The method was the immunoSEQ multiplex PCR assay. The hsTCRB Kit was used according to the manufacturer's protocol to amplify rearranged TCR beta chain sequences. Sequencing of TCRB libraries was carried out on an Illumina MiSeq. As for how the authors treated the data: Demultiplexing, trimming and gene mapping were performed with the kit vendor's proprietary platform. TCRdb retrieved this table from immuneACCESS and kept in-frame rearrangements only. Not all clones are present; in checked studies, unresolved V genes account for under half, and no reason is known for the remainder. V and J calls and clone size are as listed in that table; D and trimming were resolved from the DNA. This sample is represented by tens of thousands of clones; 75% to 90% of them were singletons. The ten largest clones represent roughly 15% of the sample.

This specimen comes from a study of a mutant IDH1 vaccine in newly diagnosed glioma (dated by TCRdb to about 2021). In the study overall: Patients received eight vaccinations in weeks 1, 3, 5, 7, 11, 15, 19 and 23, corresponding to visits V03 through V10. Before enrollment, patients had received standard therapy of radiotherapy alone, temozolomide alone, or radiochemotherapy with temozolomide; most received the combination. Peripheral blood was collected at six visits: V03 (baseline), V05, V07, V10, V12 and V13. Vaccination started 4-6 weeks after radiotherapy alone, or was given together with temozolomide cycles in the groups whose treatment included chemotherapy. Of the 25 to 35 patients who were treated, about 62% were male and 37.5% were female, and the mean age was around 40 years. Longitudinal TCRB deep sequencing was done for about two dozen treated patients, wherever samples were available for exploratory analyses.

What the time point label conveys for this sample: week 23, last vaccination. Every vaccine dose consisted of 300 ug of a 20-mer mutant IDH1 peptide in Montanide, administered subcutaneously together with topical imiquimod. All donors had newly diagnosed IDH1-mutant astrocytomas of WHO grade 3 or 4 that showed loss of nuclear ATRX. The samples were drawn from NOA16, a multicentre, single-arm, open-label phase I trial in Germany that tested a mutant IDH1 peptide vaccine in humans for the first time. Genomic DNA for TCRB sequencing was extracted from EDTA blood using the DNeasy Blood and Tissue Kit. On the study overall, not on this receptor specifically: It was noted by the authors that analyses of patient blood samples could not be reproduced owing to sample limitations. Changes in the top peripheral T cell clonotypes picked up by TCRB sequencing did not appear to be linked to pseudoprogression. Across multiple MHC alleles, vaccine-induced immune responses were seen in around 93% of patients. Selection of PBMC samples for TCRB deep sequencing was based on availability.

Recombination linked TRBV7-2 to TRBJ2-2; no D gene can be assigned with confidence. The material was PBMCs, obtained from a glioma patient whose treatment included an IDH1 peptide vaccine. This receptor was taken from a man aged 18 to 30 with glioma. CDR3 loop: CASSLSFAGELFF. The base sequence is TGTGCCAGCAGCTTGAGTTTCGCCGGGGAGCTGTTTTTT.